Listed below are T cell receptor beta chains from one sample, sequenced in a study of vaccination and CD4 T cells after COVID-19. No antigen has been identified for these receptors. One entry per CDR3 protein, called by TCRdb with MiXCR from the PCR reads. The table has roughly 7,900 distinct CDR3 sequences, about 23% seen once. The sequenced material came from cultured CD4+ T cells from blood. These receptors were collected from a human donor with COVID-19. Both conserved end residues are part of each CDR3. A row's size may be missing; if present it is once, few, many or a size class.

J gene: TRBJ1-4
clone size: few
V gene: TRBV7-2
CDR3 protein: CASSSGGSNEKLFF

J gene: TRBJ1-4
clone size: NA
V gene: TRBV25-1
CDR3 protein: CASIGTGGKDEKLFF

J gene: TRBJ1-1
clone size: NA
V gene: TRBV6-5
CDR3 protein: CAGSYTSGNTEAFF

J gene: TRBJ1-6
clone size: NA
V gene: TRBV5-1
CDR3 protein: CASSQLGNSPLHF

J gene: TRBJ2-7
clone size: NA
V gene: TRBV6-5
CDR3 protein: CASSYGQGAYEQYF

J gene: TRBJ2-5
clone size: NA
V gene: TRBV7-3
CDR3 protein: CASSLEGLQETQYF

J gene: TRBJ1-2
clone size: NA
V gene: TRBV5-4
CDR3 protein: CASSLESLSRGYTF

J gene: TRBJ1-1
clone size: NA
V gene: TRBV28
CDR3 protein: CASRPREPVTEAFF

J gene: TRBJ2-5
clone size: NA
V gene: TRBV28
CDR3 protein: CASSSTTGFVETQYF

J gene: TRBJ2-7
clone size: NA
V gene: TRBV9
CDR3 protein: CASSVASGTGMYEQYF

J gene: TRBJ2-6
clone size: NA
V gene: TRBV6-1
CDR3 protein: CASSGLGGGANVLTF

J gene: TRBJ2-5
clone size: few
V gene: TRBV6-1
CDR3 protein: CASKSGGQGQETQYF

J gene: TRBJ1-2
clone size: few
V gene: TRBV2
CDR3 protein: CASRPLAANYGYTF

J gene: TRBJ2-7
clone size: NA
V gene: TRBV2
CDR3 protein: CASSDSELAGGLYEQYF

J gene: TRBJ2-2
clone size: medium-sized
V gene: TRBV19
CDR3 protein: CASTGTYTGELFF

J gene: TRBJ1-4
clone size: NA
V gene: TRBV4-1
CDR3 protein: CASSQVVSDSREKLFF

J gene: TRBJ1-1
clone size: few
V gene: TRBV20-1
CDR3 protein: CSAQMNTEAFF

J gene: TRBJ2-3
clone size: NA
V gene: TRBV20-1
CDR3 protein: CSARDPGHIDKQYF

J gene: TRBJ2-7
clone size: few
V gene: TRBV19
CDR3 protein: CASSIGGPYGLEQYF

J gene: TRBJ2-7
clone size: few
V gene: TRBV10-3
CDR3 protein: CAISGGTANFEQYF

J gene: TRBJ2-2
clone size: NA
V gene: TRBV12-3/TRBV12-4
CDR3 protein: CASSEGQGPNTGELFF

J gene: TRBJ2-3
clone size: few
V gene: TRBV30
CDR3 protein: CAWRYEAGGRTNTQYF

J gene: TRBJ2-2
clone size: few
V gene: TRBV5-1
CDR3 protein: CASSRAATGELFF

J gene: TRBJ1-5
clone size: NA
V gene: TRBV19
CDR3 protein: CASSITLQGMGQPQHF